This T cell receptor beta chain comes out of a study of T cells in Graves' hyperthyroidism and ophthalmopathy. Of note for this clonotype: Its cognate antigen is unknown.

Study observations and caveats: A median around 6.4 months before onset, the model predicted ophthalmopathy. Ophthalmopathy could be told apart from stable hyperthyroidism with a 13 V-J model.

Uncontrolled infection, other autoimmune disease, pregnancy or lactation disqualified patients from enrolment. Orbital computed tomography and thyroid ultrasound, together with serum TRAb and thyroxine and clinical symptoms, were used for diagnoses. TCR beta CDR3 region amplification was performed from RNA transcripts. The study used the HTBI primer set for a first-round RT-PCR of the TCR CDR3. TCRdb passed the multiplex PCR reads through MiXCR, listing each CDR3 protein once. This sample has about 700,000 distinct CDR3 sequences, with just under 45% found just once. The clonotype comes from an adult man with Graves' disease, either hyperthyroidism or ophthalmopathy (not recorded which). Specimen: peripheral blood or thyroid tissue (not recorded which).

The CDR3 sequence is CAITDSGAVNTEAFF. As DNA, the CDR3 is TGTGCCATCACTGACTCAGGAGCGGTAAACACTGAAGCTTTCTTT. The chain employs TRBV10-3 and TRBJ1-1; no clear D gene. Germline V gene sequence: CDR1 ENHRY, CDR2 SYGVKD. The CDR3 has 15 amino acids. Trimming took off 7 bases at V and 2 bases at J, with 17 bases between the two ends.